This T cell receptor beta chain comes out of a study of OX40 agonist ivuxolimab in advanced cancers. On the study more broadly: Of the patients, three showed partial responses, one with hepatocellular carcinoma and two with cutaneous melanoma.

Assay used: immunoSEQ multiplex PCR; TCRdb lists only in-frame clones, some missing. The sample has tens of thousands of clones, around 93% seen once. Looked up from germline, CDR1 is MNHNY and CDR2 is SVGAGI (reference sequence). V lost 7 bases and J lost 5, with 9 bases in between. The length of the CDR3 is 12 residues. The sequenced sample was CD4+ or CD8+ T cells sorted from blood, obtained in a trial of the OX40 agonist ivuxolimab. This sequence was found in an adult with an advanced solid tumor such as melanoma, head and neck, liver or kidney cancer. This chain connects TRBV6-6 to TRBJ2-1; D ambiguous. As DNA, the CDR3 is TGTGCCAGCACCCACAGTCACAATGAGCAGTTCTTC. It encodes CASTHSHNEQFF.